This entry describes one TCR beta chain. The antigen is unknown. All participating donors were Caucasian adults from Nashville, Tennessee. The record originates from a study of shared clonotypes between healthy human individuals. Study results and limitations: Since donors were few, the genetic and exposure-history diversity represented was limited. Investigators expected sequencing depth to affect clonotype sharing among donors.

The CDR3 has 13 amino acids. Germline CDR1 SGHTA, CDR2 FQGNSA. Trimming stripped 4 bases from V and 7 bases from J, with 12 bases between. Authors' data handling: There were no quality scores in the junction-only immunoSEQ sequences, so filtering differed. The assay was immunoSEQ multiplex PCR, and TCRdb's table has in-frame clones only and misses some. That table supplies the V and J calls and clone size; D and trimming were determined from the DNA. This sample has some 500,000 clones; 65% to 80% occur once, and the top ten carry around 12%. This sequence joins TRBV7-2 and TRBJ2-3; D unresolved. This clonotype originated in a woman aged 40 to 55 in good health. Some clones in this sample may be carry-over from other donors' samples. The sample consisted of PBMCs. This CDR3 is CASSSAWLNTQYF. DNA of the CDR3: TGTGCCAGCAGCTCGGCGTGGCTCAATACGCAGTATTTT.